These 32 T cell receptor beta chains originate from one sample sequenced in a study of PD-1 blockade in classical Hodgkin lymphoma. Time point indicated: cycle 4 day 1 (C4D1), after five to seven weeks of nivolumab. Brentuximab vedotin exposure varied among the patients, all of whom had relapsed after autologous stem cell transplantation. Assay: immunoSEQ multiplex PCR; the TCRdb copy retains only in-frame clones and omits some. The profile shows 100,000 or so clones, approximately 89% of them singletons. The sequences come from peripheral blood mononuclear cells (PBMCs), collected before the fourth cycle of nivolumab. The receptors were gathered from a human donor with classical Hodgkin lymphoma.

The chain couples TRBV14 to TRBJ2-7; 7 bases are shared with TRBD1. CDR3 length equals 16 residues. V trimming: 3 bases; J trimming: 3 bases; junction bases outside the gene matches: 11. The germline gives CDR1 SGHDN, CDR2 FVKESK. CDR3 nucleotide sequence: TGTGCCAGCAGCCATTTTATAGGGGACAGATACTACGAGCAGTACTTC. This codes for CASSHFIGDRYYEQYF.

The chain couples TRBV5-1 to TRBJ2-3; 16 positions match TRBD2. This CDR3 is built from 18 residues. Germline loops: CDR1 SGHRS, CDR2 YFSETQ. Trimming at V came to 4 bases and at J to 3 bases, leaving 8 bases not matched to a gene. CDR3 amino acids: CASSPTGTSGRGTDTQYF. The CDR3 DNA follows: TGCGCCAGCAGCCCTACCGGGACTAGCGGGAGGGGGACAGATACGCAGTATTTT.

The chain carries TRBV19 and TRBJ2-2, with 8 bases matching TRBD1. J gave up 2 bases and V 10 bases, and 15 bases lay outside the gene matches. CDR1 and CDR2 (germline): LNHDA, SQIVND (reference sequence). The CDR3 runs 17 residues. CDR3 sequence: CATTLTGAGSNTGELFF. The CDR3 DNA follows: TGTGCCACAACCTTGACAGGGGCCGGTAGTAACACCGGGGAGCTGTTTTTT.

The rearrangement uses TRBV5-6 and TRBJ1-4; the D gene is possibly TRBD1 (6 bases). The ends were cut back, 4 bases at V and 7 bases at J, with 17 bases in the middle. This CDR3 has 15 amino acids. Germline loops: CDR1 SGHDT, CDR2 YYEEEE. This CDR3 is CASSPTEGGSEKLFF. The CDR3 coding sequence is TGTGCCAGCAGCCCAACCGAGGGGGGGAGTGAAAAACTGTTTTTT.

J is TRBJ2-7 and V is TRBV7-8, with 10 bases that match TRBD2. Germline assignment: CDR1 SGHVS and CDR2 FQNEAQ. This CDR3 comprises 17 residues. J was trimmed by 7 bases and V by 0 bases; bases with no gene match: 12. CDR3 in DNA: TGTGCCAGCAGCTTAGCAAGGCGGGCTAGCGGGAGCGGGGAGCAGTACTTC. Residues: CASSLARRASGSGEQYF.

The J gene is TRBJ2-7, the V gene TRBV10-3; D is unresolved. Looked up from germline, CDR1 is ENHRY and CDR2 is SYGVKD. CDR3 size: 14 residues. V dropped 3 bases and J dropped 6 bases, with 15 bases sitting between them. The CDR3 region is CAISEGSRSGEQYF. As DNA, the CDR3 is TGTGCCATCAGTGAAGGTAGCAGGTCGGGCGAGCAGTACTTC.

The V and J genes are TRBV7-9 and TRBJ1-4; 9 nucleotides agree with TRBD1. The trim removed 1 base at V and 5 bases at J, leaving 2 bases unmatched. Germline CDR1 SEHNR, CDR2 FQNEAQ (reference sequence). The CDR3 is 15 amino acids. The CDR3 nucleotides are TGTGCCAGCAGCTTAGTCGGGACAGGGAATGAAAAACTGTTTTTT. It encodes CASSLVGTGNEKLFF.

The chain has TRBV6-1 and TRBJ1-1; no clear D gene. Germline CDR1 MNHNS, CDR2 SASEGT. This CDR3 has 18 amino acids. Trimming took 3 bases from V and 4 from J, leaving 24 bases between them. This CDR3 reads CASSESVRQMGFGTEAFF. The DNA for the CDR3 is TGTGCCAGCAGTGAGAGTGTGAGGCAGATGGGCTTCGGCACTGAAGCTTTCTTT.

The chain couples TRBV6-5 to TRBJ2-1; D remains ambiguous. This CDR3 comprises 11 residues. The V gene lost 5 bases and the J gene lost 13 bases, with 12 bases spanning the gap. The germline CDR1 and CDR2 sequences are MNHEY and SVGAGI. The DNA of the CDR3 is TGTGCCAGCAGTGCCCCTGTACTCCAGTTCTTC. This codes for CASSAPVLQFF.

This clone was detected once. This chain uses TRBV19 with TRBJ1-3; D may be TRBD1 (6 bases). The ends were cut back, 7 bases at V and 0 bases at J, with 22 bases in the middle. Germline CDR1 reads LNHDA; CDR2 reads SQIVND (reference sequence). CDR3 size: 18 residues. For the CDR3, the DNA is TGTGCCAGTACCTATTCGGGCAGGGGACGAAGCTCTGGAAACACCATATATTTT. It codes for CASTYSGRGRSSGNTIYF.

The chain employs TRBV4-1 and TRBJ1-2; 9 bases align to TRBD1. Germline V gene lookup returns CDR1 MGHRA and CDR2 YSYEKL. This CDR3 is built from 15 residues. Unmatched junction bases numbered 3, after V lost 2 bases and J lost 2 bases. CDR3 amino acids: CASSQPGQGNYGYTF. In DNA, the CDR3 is TGCGCCAGCAGCCAACCGGGACAGGGAAACTATGGCTACACCTTC.

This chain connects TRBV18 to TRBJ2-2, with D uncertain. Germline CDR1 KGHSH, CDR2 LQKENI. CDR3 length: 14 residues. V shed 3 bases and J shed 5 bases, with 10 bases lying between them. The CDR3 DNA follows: TGTGCCAGCTCACCGACGATACAGACCGGGGAGCTGTTTTTT. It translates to CASSPTIQTGELFF.

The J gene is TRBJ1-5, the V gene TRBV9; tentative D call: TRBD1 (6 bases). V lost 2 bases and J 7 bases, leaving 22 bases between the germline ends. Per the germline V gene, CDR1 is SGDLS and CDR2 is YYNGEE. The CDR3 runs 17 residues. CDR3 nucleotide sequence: TGTGCCAGCAGCGTCGCTCCGGGACACAAATGGGGACAGCCCCAGCATTTT. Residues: CASSVAPGHKWGQPQHF.

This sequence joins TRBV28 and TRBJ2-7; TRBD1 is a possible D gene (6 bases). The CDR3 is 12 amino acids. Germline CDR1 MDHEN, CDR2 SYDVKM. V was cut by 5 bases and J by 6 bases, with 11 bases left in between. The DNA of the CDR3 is TGTGCCAGCAGTAGGGGGTTGGTCGAGCAGTACTTC. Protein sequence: CASSRGLVEQYF.

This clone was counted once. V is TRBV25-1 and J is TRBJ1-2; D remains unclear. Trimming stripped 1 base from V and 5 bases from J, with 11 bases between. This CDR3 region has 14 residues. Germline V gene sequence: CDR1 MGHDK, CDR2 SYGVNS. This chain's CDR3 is CASSESGSSYGYTF. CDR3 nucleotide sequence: TGTGCCAGCAGTGAATCGGGGTCATCGTATGGCTACACCTTC.

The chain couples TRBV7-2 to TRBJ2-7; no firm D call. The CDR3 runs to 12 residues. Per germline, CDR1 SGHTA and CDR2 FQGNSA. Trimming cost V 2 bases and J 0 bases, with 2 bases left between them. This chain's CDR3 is CASSLTSYEQYF. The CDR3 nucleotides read TGTGCCAGCAGCTTAACCTCCTACGAGCAGTACTTC. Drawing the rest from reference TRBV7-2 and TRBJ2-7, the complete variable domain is GAGVSQSPSNKVTEKGKDVELRCDPISGHTALYWYRQSLGQGLEFLIYFQGNSAPDKSGLPSDRFSAERTGGSVSTLTIQRTQQEDSAVYLCASSLTSYEQYFGPGTRLTVT.

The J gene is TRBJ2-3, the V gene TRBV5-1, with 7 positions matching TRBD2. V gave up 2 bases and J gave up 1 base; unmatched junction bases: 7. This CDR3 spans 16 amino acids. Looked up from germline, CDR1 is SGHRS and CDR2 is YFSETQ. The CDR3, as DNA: TGCGCCAGCAGCTTCGGGGGGATCAGCGGCACAGATACGCAGTATTTT. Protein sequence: CASSFGGISGTDTQYF.

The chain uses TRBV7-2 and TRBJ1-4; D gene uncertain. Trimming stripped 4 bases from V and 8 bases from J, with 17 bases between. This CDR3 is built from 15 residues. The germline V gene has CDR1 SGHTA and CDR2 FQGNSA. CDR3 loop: CASSSLGDGNEKLFF. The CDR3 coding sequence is TGTGCCAGCAGCTCCCTTGGTGATGGTAACGAAAAACTGTTTTTT. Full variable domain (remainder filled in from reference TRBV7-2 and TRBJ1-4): GAGVSQSPSNKVTEKGKDVELRCDPISGHTALYWYRQSLGQGLEFLIYFQGNSAPDKSGLPSDRFSAERTGGSVSTLTIQRTQQEDSAVYLCASSSLGDGNEKLFFGSGTQLSVL.

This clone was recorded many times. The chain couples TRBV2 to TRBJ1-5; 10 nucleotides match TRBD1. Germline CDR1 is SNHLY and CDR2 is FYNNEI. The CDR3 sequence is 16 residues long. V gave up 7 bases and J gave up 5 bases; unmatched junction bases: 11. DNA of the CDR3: TGTGCCAGCAACGCACCCGAGGACAGGGGGGATCAGCCCCAGCATTTT. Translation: CASNAPEDRGDQPQHF.

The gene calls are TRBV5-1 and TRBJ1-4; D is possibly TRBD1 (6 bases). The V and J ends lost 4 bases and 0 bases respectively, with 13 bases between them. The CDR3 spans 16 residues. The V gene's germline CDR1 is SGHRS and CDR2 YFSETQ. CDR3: CASSTGTFATNEKLFF. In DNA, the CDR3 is TGCGCCAGCAGCACAGGGACATTTGCAACTAATGAAAAACTGTTTTTT.

CDR3 protein: CAISETGTFTDTQYF. CDR3 sequence (DNA): TGTGCCATCAGTGAGACAGGGACCTTCACAGATACGCAGTATTTT. The V gene is TRBV10-3, the J gene TRBJ2-3, with a weak D call TRBD1 (6 bases). V was cut by 2 bases and J by 2 bases, with 11 bases left in between. The CDR3 is made up of 15 amino acids. Germline V gene lookup returns CDR1 ENHRY and CDR2 SYGVKD.

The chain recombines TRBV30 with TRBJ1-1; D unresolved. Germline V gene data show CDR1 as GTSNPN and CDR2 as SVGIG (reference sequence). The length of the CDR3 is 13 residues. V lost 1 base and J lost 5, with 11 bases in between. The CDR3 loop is CAWSAFELTEAFF. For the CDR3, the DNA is TGTGCCTGGAGTGCGTTCGAATTGACTGAAGCTTTCTTT.

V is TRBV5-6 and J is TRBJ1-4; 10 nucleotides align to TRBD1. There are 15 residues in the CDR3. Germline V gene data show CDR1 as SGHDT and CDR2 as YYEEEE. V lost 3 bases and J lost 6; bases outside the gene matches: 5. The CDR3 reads CASSYRQGAYEKLFF. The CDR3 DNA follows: TGTGCCAGCAGCTACCGACAGGGGGCCTATGAAAAACTGTTTTTT.

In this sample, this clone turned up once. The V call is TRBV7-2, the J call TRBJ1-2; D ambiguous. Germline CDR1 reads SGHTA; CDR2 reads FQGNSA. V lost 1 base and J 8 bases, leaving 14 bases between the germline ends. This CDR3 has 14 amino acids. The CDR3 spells CASSLGADQGGYTF. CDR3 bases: TGTGCCAGCAGCTTAGGCGCAGATCAAGGAGGCTACACCTTC.

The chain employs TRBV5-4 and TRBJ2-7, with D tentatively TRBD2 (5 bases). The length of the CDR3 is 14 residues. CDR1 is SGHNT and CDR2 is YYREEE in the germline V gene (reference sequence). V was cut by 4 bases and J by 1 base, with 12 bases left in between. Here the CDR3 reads CASSPGLSSYEQYF. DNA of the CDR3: TGTGCCAGCAGCCCCGGACTGTCTTCCTACGAGCAGTACTTC.

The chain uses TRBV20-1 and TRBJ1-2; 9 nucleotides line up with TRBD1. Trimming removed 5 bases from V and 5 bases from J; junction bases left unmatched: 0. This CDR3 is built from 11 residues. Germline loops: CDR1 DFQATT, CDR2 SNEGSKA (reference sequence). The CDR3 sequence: CSAGTGYGYTF. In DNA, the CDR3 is TGCAGTGCTGGGACAGGGTATGGCTACACCTTC.

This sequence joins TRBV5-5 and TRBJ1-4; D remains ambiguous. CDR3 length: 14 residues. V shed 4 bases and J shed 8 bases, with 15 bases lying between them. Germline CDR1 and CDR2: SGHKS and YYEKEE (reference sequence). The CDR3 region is CASSLWTDGEKLFF. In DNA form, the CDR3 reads TGTGCCAGCAGCCTCTGGACGGATGGGGAAAAACTGTTTTTT.

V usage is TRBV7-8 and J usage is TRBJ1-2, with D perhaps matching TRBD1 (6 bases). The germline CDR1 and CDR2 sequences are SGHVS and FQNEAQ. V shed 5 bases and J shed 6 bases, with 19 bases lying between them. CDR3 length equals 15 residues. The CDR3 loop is CASSPDPGAGHGYTF. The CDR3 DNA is TGTGCCAGCAGCCCAGACCCGGGGGCGGGTCATGGCTACACCTTC.

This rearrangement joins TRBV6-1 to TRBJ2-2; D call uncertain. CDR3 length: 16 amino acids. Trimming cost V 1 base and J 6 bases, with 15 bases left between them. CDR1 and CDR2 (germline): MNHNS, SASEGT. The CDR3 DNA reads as TGTGCCAGCAGTGAAGATATCAGGAAAGAGTCCGGGGAGCTGTTTTTT. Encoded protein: CASSEDIRKESGELFF.

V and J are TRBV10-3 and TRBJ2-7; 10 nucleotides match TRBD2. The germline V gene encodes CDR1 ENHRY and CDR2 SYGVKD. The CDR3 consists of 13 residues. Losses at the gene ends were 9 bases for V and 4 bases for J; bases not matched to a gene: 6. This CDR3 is CAMASGSLYEQYF. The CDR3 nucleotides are TGTGCCATGGCTAGCGGGAGTTTGTACGAGCAGTACTTC.

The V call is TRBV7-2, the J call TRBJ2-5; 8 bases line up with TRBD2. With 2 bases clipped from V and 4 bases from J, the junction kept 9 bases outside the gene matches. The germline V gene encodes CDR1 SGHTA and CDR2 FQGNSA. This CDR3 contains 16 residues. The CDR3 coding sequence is TGTGCCAGCAGCTTACTCCCCAGCGGGAGCGGAGAGACCCAGTACTTC. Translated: CASSLLPSGSGETQYF.

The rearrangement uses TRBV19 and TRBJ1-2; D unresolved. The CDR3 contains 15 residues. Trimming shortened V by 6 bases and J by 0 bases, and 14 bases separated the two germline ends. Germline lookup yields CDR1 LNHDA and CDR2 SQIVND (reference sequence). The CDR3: CASSTRSGPNYGYTF. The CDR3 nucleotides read TGTGCCAGTAGCACACGGTCGGGTCCTAACTATGGCTACACCTTC.